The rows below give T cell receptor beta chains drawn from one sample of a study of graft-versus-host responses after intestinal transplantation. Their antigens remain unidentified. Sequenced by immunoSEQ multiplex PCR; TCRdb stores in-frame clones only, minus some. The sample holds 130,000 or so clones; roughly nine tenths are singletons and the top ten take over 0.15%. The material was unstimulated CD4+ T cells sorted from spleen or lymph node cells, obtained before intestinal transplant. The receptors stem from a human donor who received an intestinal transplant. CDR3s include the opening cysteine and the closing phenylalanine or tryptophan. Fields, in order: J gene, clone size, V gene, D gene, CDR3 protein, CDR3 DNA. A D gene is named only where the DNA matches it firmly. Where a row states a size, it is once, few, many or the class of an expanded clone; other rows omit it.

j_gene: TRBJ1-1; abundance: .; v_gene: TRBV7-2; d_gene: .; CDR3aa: CASSLTANTEAFF; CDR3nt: TGTGCCAGCAGCCTTACAGCGAACACTGAAGCTTTCTTT
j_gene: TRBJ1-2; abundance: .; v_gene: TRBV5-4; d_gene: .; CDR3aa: CASSLAGYHGYTF; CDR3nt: TGTGCCAGCAGCTTGGCCGGGTATCATGGCTACACCTTC
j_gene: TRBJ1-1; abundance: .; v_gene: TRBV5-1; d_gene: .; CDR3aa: CASSFAALSTEAFF; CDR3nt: TGCGCCAGCAGCTTCGCAGCCCTGAGCACTGAAGCTTTCTTT
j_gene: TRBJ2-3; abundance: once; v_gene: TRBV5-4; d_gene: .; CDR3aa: CASSLKIGRGADTQYF; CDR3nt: TGTGCCAGCAGCTTGAAGATTGGCAGGGGTGCAGATACGCAGTATTTT
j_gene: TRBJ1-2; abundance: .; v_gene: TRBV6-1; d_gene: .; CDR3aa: CASSEVARKPNYGYTF; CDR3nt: TGTGCCAGCAGTGAAGTGGCCAGGAAACCTAACTATGGCTACACCTTC
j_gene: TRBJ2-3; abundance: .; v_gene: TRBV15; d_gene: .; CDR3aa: CATSLAGVTQYF; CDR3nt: TGTGCCACCAGCTTAGCAGGGGTTACACAGTATTTT
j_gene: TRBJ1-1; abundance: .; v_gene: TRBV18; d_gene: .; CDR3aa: CASFKTGENTEAFF; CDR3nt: TGTGCCAGCTTTAAAACCGGGGAGAACACTGAAGCTTTCTTT
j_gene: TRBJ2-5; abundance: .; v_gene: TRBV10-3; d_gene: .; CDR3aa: CATLEQGTQYF; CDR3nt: TGTGCCACCCTCGAACAAGGGACCCAGTACTTC
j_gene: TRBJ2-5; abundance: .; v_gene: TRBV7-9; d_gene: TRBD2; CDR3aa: CASSTGGAGKETQYF; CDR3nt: TGTGCCAGCAGCACCGGGGGGGCGGGAAAAGAGACCCAGTACTTC
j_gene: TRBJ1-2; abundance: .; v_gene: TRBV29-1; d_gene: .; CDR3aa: CSVGLGWGYGYTF; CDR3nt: TGCAGCGTTGGACTTGGGTGGGGCTATGGCTACACCTTC
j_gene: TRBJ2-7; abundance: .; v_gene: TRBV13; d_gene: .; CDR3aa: CASSPSRDTSYEQYF; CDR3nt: TGTGCCAGCAGCCCTTCCCGGGACACCTCCTACGAGCAGTACTTC
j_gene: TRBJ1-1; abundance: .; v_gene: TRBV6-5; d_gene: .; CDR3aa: CASSVHRDTLEAFF; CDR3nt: TGTGCCAGCAGCGTACACCGGGACACACTAGAAGCTTTCTTT
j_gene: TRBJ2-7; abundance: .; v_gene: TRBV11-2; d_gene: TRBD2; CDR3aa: CASSHPIAGLYEQYF; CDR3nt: TGTGCCAGCAGCCACCCCATAGCGGGGCTATACGAGCAGTACTTC
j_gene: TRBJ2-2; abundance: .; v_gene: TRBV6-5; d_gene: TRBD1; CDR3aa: CASSLQGYTGELFF; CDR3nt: TGTGCCAGCAGTCTACAGGGGTACACCGGGGAGCTGTTTTTT
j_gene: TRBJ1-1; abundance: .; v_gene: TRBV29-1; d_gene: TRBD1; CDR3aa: CSVETGAEAFF; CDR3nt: TGCAGCGTTGAAACAGGGGCTGAAGCTTTCTTT
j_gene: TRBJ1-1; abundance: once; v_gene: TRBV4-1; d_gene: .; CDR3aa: CASSQDPRINGAFF; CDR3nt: TGCGCCAGCAGCCAAGATCCCAGGATCAACGGAGCTTTCTTT
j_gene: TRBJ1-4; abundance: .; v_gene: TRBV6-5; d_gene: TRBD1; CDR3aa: CASSRQGTTNEKLFF; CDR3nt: TGTGCCAGCAGTCGACAGGGGACAACTAATGAAAAACTGTTTTTT
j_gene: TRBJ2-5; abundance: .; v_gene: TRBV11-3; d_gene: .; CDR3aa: CASSQPKGLKTQYF; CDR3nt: TGTGCCAGCAGCCAGCCCAAGGGCCTGAAGACCCAGTACTTC
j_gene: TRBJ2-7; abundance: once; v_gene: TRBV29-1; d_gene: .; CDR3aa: CSVRRGGAAEQYF; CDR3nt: TGCAGCGTCCGGAGGGGGGGTGCAGCCGAGCAGTACTTC
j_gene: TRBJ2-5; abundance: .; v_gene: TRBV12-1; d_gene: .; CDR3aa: CASRWGGETQYF; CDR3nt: TGTGCCAGCAGGTGGGGTGGAGAGACCCAGTACTTC
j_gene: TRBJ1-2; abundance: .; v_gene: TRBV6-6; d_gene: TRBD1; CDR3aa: CASKAGQGVFLDGYTF; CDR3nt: TGTGCCAGCAAGGCAGGACAGGGGGTTTTCTTGGATGGCTACACCTTC
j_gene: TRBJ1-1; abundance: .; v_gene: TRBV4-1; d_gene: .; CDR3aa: CASSRRQISNTEAFF; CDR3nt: TGCGCCAGCAGCCGTAGGCAGATTTCGAACACTGAAGCTTTCTTT
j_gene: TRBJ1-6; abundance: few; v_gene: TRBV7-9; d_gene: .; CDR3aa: CASSLGARNNSPLHF; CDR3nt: TGTGCCAGCAGCTTAGGTGCCAGGAATAATTCACCCCTCCACTTT
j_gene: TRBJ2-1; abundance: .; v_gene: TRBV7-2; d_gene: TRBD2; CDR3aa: CASSPGTSVRDEQFF; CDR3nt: TGTGCCAGCAGCCCAGGGACTAGCGTCCGAGATGAGCAGTTCTTC
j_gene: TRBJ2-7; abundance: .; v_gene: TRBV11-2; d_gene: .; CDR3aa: CGYRENSEQYF; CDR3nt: TGTGGGTACAGGGAAAATTCCGAGCAGTACTTC
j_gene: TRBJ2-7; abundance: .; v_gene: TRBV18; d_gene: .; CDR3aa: CASSVNGYEQYF; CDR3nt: TGTGCCAGCTCAGTAAACGGCTACGAGCAGTACTTC
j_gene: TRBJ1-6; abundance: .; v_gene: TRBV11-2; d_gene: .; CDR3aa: CASSPPGNSPLHF; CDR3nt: TGTGCCAGCAGCCCTCCGGGAAATTCACCCCTCCACTTT
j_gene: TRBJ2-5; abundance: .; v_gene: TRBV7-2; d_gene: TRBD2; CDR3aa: CASSRRRGAEDQYF; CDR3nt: TGTGCCAGCAGCCGCCGGCGGGGGGCCGAGGACCAGTACTTC
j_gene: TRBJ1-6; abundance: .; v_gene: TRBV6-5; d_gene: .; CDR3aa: CASSEALRSPLHF; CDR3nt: TGTGCCAGCAGTGAAGCGCTTCGATCACCCCTCCACTTT
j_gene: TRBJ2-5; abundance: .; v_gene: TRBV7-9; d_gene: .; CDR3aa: CASSLVSWPETQYF; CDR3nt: TGTGCCAGCAGCTTAGTTTCTTGGCCAGAGACCCAGTACTTC
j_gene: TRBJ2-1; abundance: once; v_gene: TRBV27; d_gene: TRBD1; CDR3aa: CASSPSAGTGHEQFF; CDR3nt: TGTGCCAGCAGCCCAAGCGCCGGGACAGGGCATGAGCAGTTCTTC
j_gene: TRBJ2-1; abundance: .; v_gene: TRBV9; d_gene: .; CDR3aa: CASSVGTGIPFKGQFF; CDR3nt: TGTGCCAGCAGCGTAGGTACAGGGATACCCTTCAAAGGGCAGTTCTTC
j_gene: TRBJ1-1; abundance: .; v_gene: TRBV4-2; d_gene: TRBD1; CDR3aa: CASSQRGQANRNTEAFF; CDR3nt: TGTGCCAGCAGCCAAAGGGGACAGGCGAATAGGAACACTGAAGCTTTCTTT
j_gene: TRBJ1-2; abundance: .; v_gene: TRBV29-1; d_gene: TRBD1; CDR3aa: CSVEQGAGYGYTF; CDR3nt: TGCAGCGTTGAACAGGGGGCTGGCTATGGCTACACCTTC
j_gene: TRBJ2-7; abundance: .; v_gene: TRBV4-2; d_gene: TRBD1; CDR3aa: CASSQSPRGRSYEQYF; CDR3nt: TGTGCCAGCAGCCAGTCGCCCAGGGGGCGTTCCTACGAGCAGTACTTC
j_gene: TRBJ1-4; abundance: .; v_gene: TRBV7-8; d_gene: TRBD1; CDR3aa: CASSWGQTTNEKLFF; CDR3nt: TGTGCCAGCAGCTGGGGACAGACAACTAATGAAAAACTGTTTTTT
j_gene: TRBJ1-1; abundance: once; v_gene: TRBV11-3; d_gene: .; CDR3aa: CASRPRVSTTEAFF; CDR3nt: TGTGCCAGCAGACCCCGTGTGAGTACCACTGAAGCTTTCTTT
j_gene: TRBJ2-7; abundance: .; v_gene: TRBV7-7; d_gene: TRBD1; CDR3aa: CASSLRQGAPYEQYF; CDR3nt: TGTGCCAGCAGCTTACGACAGGGCGCTCCCTACGAGCAGTACTTC
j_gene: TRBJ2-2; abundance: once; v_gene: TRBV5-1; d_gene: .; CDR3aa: CASSISDTGELFF; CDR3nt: TGCGCCAGCAGCATTAGTGACACCGGGGAGCTGTTTTTT
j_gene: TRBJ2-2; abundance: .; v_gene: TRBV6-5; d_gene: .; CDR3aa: CASSYSGDTGELFF; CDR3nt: TGTGCCAGCAGTTACTCGGGGGACACCGGGGAGCTGTTTTTT
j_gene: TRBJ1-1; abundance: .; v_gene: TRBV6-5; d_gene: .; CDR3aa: CASSYSFEGFQAFF; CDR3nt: TGTGCCAGCAGTTACTCGTTTGAGGGCTTTCAAGCTTTCTTT
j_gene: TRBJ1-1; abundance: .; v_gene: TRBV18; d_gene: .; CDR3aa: CASSPGQGNTEAFF; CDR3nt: TGTGCCAGCTCACCAGGGCAGGGGAACACTGAAGCTTTCTTT
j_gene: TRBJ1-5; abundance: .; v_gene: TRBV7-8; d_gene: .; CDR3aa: CASSLSESQPQHF; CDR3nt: TGTGCCAGCAGCTTATCAGAGTCTCAGCCCCAGCATTTT
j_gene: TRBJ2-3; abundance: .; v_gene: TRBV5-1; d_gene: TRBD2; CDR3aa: CASSSPRGGGGGDTQYF; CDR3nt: TGCGCCAGCAGCTCCCCCCGAGGGGGCGGGGGGGGAGATACGCAGTATTTT
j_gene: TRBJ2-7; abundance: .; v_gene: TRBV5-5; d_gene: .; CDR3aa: CASSLGGYEQYF; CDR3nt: TGTGCCAGCAGCTTGGGAGGGTACGAGCAGTACTTC
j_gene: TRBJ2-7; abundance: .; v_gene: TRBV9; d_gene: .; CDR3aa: CASSPGRRSYEQYF; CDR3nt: TGTGCCAGCAGCCCCGGACGCCGGTCCTACGAGCAGTACTTC
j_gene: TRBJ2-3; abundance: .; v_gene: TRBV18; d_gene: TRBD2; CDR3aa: CASSERGTSTDTQYF; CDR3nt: TGTGCCAGCTCAGAGCGGGGGACTAGCACAGATACGCAGTATTTT
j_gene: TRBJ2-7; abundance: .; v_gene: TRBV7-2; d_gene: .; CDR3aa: CASSSLYLGYEQYF; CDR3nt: TGTGCCAGCAGCTCCCTTTACCTGGGCTACGAGCAGTACTTC
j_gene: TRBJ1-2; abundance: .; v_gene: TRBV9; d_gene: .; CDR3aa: CASSVATTGFYGYTF; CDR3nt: TGTGCCAGCAGCGTAGCTACTACAGGGTTCTATGGCTACACCTTC
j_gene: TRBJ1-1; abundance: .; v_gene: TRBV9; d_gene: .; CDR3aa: CASSPPTGLRTEAFF; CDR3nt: TGTGCCAGCAGCCCCCCAACAGGGCTGAGGACTGAAGCTTTCTTT